The clone carrying this TCR beta chain was counted once. Sequenced by immunoSEQ multiplex PCR; TCRdb stores in-frame clones only, minus some. The sample records some 130,000 clones, about nine tenths being singletons. The record originates from a study of control samples from healthy donors and cancer patients. V lost 10 bases and J lost 7, with 16 bases in between. CDR1 is LGHNA, CDR2 YNFKEQ, per germline. There are 13 residues in the CDR3. This chain uses TRBV4-2 with TRBJ2-2; weak D call: TRBD2 (5 bases). The clonotype comes from a man aged 18 to 30 in good health. Sequences were obtained from blood. CDR3 bases: TGTGCCACCCTAGAGACGGGAAACGGGGAGCTGTTTTTT. It encodes CATLETGNGELFF.